These 8 T cell receptor beta chains share one sample of origin, sequenced in a study of T cells in Graves' hyperthyroidism and ophthalmopathy. What was amplified from RNA transcripts were TCR beta CDR3 regions. The study used the HTBI primer set for a first-round RT-PCR of the TCR CDR3. TCRdb fed the multiplex PCR reads into MiXCR, producing one record per CDR3 protein. In the table there are fewer than 350,000 distinct CDR3 sequences, roughly 21% of which are singletons. Sequencing was done on a sample of blood. The source is a woman aged 45 to 65 with Graves' hyperthyroidism.

The V and J genes are TRBV19 and TRBJ1-1, with D unresolved. Germline CDR1 LNHDA, CDR2 SQIVND (reference sequence). Trimming took 4 bases from V and 7 from J, leaving 13 bases between them. The CDR3 length is 13 residues. The CDR3 bases are TGTGCCAGTAGTAATGGACGGCAGTATGAAGCTTTCTTT. The encoded protein is CASSNGRQYEAFF. The variable domain in full, with the rest retrieved from reference TRBV19 and TRBJ1-1, is DGGITQSPKYLFRKEGQNVTLSCEQNLNHDAMYWYRQDPGQGLRLIYYSQIVNDFQKGDIAEGYSVSREKKESFPLTVTSAQKNPTAFYLCASSNGRQYEAFFGQGTRLTVV.

In its sample, this clonotype was seen a few times. The chain has TRBV11-1 and TRBJ2-1; tentative D call: TRBD1 (6 bases). The CDR3 totals 15 residues. V dropped 2 bases and J dropped 2 bases, with 10 bases sitting between them. The germline V gene encodes CDR1 SGHAT and CDR2 FQDESV (reference sequence). The CDR3 here is CASSLPGAAYNEQFF. The DNA of the CDR3 is TGTGCCAGCAGCTTACCAGGGGCGGCCTACAATGAGCAGTTCTTC.

There are many counts of this clonotype. The rearrangement joins TRBV3-1 to TRBJ1-1, with 8 bases that match TRBD1. The CDR3 has 14 amino acids. CDR1 and CDR2 (germline): LGHDT, YNNKEL (reference sequence). V lost 8 bases to trimming and J lost 0 bases; unmatched junction nucleotides: 5. The CDR3 here is CASGQGPLNTEAFF. The CDR3 bases are TGTGCCAGCGGACAGGGACCCTTGAACACTGAAGCTTTCTTT. Filled out from reference TRBV3-1 and TRBJ1-1, the complete variable domain reads DTAVSQTPKYLVTQMGNDKSIKCEQNLGHDTMYWYKQDSKKFLKIMFSYNNKELIINETVPNRFSPKSPDKAHLNLHINSLELGDSAVYFCASGQGPLNTEAFFGQGTRLTVV.

This clonotype was seen ten or more times. This sequence joins TRBV6-1 and TRBJ1-1; D not resolved. Germline V gene sequence: CDR1 MNHNS, CDR2 SASEGT. The CDR3 loop spans 11 amino acids. V gave up 7 bases and J gave up 3 bases, with 6 bases separating them. The CDR3: CASNTYTEAFF. DNA of the CDR3: TGTGCCAGCAACACCTACACTGAAGCTTTCTTT.

This clonotype was seen at least ten times. V gene TRBV7-3 combines with J gene TRBJ1-3, with 8 bases that match TRBD1. The CDR3 contains 15 residues. Germline CDR1 is SGHTA and CDR2 is FQGTGA. The ends lost 4 bases at V and 2 bases at J; junction bases unmatched: 4. The CDR3 region is CASSYLQGAGNTIYF. For the CDR3, the DNA is TGTGCCAGCAGCTACCTACAGGGGGCTGGAAACACCATATATTTT.

V gene TRBV2 combines with J gene TRBJ2-2; D call uncertain. The CDR3 length is 15 residues. Trimming stripped 8 bases from V and 12 bases from J, with 25 bases between. Germline lookup yields CDR1 SNHLY and CDR2 FYNNEI. CDR3 region: CASHELDTSEGKLFF. The CDR3 DNA reads as TGTGCCAGCCATGAGCTAGACACCTCGGAAGGCAAGCTGTTTTTT. The complete variable domain, with remaining parts taken from reference TRBV2 and TRBJ2-2, reads EPEVTQTPSHQVTQMGQEVILRCVPISNHLYFYWYRQILGQKVEFLVSFYNNEISEKSEIFDDQFSVERPDGSNFTLKIRSTKLEDSAMYFCASHELDTSEGKLFFGEGSRLTVL.

This chain links TRBV25-1 with TRBJ2-7; D might be TRBD1 or TRBD2, each matching 5 bases. Germline V CDR1 and CDR2: MGHDK, SYGVNS. This CDR3 has 12 amino acids. Trimming left V 9 bases short and J 0 bases short, with 9 bases between. In nucleotides, the CDR3 is TGTGCCAGTGAGGGGAGCTCCTACGAGCAGTACTTC. Residues: CASEGSSYEQYF.

This clonotype occurred many times. J is TRBJ1-1 and V is TRBV6-1; D perhaps matches TRBD1 (6 bases). The CDR3 contains 16 residues. The germline V and J ends were trimmed by 7 bases and 1 base, with 19 bases remaining between them. Germline loops: CDR1 MNHNS, CDR2 SASEGT. As DNA, the CDR3 is TGTGCCAGCATGAGGGGGAACAGGGCCCCGAACACTGAAGCTTTCTTT. Translating gives CASMRGNRAPNTEAFF.